These 29 T cell receptor beta chains originate from one sample sequenced in a study of T cell responses to AZD1222 COVID-19 vaccine. Sequencing was performed with immunoSEQ multiplex PCR; in TCRdb, only in-frame clones are kept and a portion is missing. The sample has more than 95,000 clones, about 92% seen once. The source was peripheral blood, collected on day 0 of AZD1222 vaccination. These receptors were collected from an adult in good health.

The CDR3 here is CASNNYRDPRGTYEQYF. For the CDR3, the DNA is TGTGCCAGCAACAATTACCGGGACCCCCGGGGCACCTACGAGCAGTACTTC. The chain carries TRBV28 and TRBJ2-7; perhaps D is TRBD1 or TRBD2 (5 bases each). Trimming pared 7 bases from V and 2 bases from J, leaving 24 bases between. Germline V gene sequence: CDR1 MDHEN, CDR2 SYDVKM. The length of the CDR3 is 17 residues.

V and J are TRBV28 and TRBJ1-5; D may be TRBD1 (5 bases). Germline CDR1 and CDR2: MDHEN and SYDVKM. The CDR3 is made up of 14 amino acids. Trimming left V 5 bases short and J 5 bases short, with 13 bases between. The CDR3 DNA reads as TGTGCCAGCAGTCCCCCCGAAGGGGATCAGCCCCAGCATTTT. Its translation: CASSPPEGDQPQHF.

This chain links TRBV27 with TRBJ2-7; no clear D. The CDR3 is made up of 12 amino acids. V lost 2 bases and J 3 bases, leaving 5 bases between the germline ends. The V gene's germline CDR1 is MNHEY and CDR2 SMNVEV (reference sequence). CDR3 DNA sequence: TGTGCCAGCAGTTTAAGTGGCTACGAGCAGTACTTC. This translates into CASSLSGYEQYF.

This chain links TRBV5-4 with TRBJ2-2; 10 bases are a match to TRBD2. The CDR3 covers 16 residues. The V gene's germline CDR1 is SGHNT and CDR2 YYREEE (reference sequence). Trimming cost V 6 bases and J 1 base; bases outside gene matches: 6. CDR3 coding DNA: TGTGCCAGCACCTTTCGGACTAGCGGGAACACCGGGGAGCTGTTTTTT. The encoded protein is CASTFRTSGNTGELFF.

The chain couples TRBV7-6 to TRBJ2-1; TRBD2 is a possible D gene (5 bases). Between the trimmed V and J ends, which lost 6 bases and 0 bases, there was a span of 27 bases. There are 20 residues in the CDR3. Germline CDR1 SGHVS, CDR2 FNYEAQ. The CDR3 is CASRRGAGQLAWSSYNEQFF. CDR3 nucleotide sequence: TGTGCCAGCAGGCGAGGTGCAGGTCAGTTAGCGTGGAGCTCCTACAATGAGCAGTTCTTC.

The chain is built from TRBV7-8 and TRBJ1-6; D might be TRBD1 (5 bases). V was trimmed by 1 base and J by 6 bases, leaving 7 bases between them. The CDR3 loop spans 14 amino acids. Per the germline V gene, CDR1 is SGHVS and CDR2 is FQNEAQ. The CDR3 coding sequence is TGTGCCAGCAGCTTAGGACAGACTAATTCACCCCTCCACTTT. Translating it yields CASSLGQTNSPLHF.

This chain connects TRBV6-4 to TRBJ2-1; D is unclear. The CDR3 has 13 residues. Per germline, CDR1 MRHNA and CDR2 SNTAGT. V lost 4 bases to trimming and J lost 5 bases, with 9 bases between them. The CDR3 here is CASSAESNNEQFF. In DNA, the CDR3 is TGTGCCAGCAGTGCTGAGAGTAACAATGAGCAGTTCTTC.

The chain has TRBV10-2 and TRBJ1-1; 7 positions agree with TRBD1. Germline CDR1 and CDR2: WSHSY and SAAADI. The CDR3 spans 13 residues. Trimming removed 6 bases from V and 6 bases from J; junction bases left unmatched: 7. DNA for the CDR3: TGCGCCAGCAGCGTAACAGGGGCCCCTGAAGCTTTCTTT. This gives the protein CASSVTGAPEAFF.

The chain employs TRBV24-1 and TRBJ2-1, with TRBD2 matching over 9 bases. This CDR3 comprises 16 residues. Germline CDR1 is KGHDR and CDR2 is SFDVKD. J lost 0 bases, V lost 4 bases, and 3 bases had no gene match. For the CDR3, the DNA is TGTGCCACCAGTGACGTTAGCGGGAGCTCCTACAATGAGCAGTTCTTC. Encoded protein: CATSDVSGSSYNEQFF.

V and J are TRBV28 and TRBJ1-1; no clear D. Trimming cost V 2 bases and J 6 bases, with 10 bases left between them. Germline-derived CDR1 and CDR2 are MDHEN and SYDVKM. The CDR3 is 13 amino acids. The CDR3 bases are TGTGCCAGCAGTTTAGCAGGTAGGGCTGAAGCTTTCTTT. This sequence encodes CASSLAGRAEAFF. Full variable domain (missing parts from reference TRBV28 and TRBJ1-1): DVKVTQSSRYLVKRTGEKVFLECVQDMDHENMFWYRQDPGLGLRLIYFSYDVKMKEKGDIPEGYSVSREKKERFSLILESASTNQTSMYLCASSLAGRAEAFFGQGTRLTVV.

The V call is TRBV6-6, the J call TRBJ2-5; D is undetermined. The CDR3 consists of 17 residues. Trimming took off 5 bases at V and 0 bases at J, with 19 bases between the two ends. Germline-derived CDR1 and CDR2 are MNHNY and SVGAGI (reference sequence). The CDR3 DNA is TGTGCCAGCAGTCCACTCGACACCTCTCGTTACCAAGAGACCCAGTACTTC. Amino acid sequence: CASSPLDTSRYQETQYF.

The rearrangement links TRBV27 to TRBJ2-7, with TRBD2 as a possible D gene (6 bases). V lost 0 bases to trimming and J lost 5 bases, with 11 bases between them. The V gene's germline CDR1 is MNHEY and CDR2 SMNVEV (reference sequence). The CDR3 consists of 14 residues. This chain's CDR3 is CASSLSGRRDEQYF. The CDR3 DNA reads as TGTGCCAGCAGTTTATCCGGAAGGAGGGACGAGCAGTACTTC.

V usage is TRBV20-1 and J usage is TRBJ2-1; possible D gene TRBD2, 5 bases. The V gene lost 3 bases and the J gene lost 4 bases, with 10 bases spanning the gap. CDR3 length: 13 amino acids. CDR1 is DFQATT and CDR2 is SNEGSKA in the germline V gene (reference sequence). CDR3 sequence: CSASSGIYNEQFF. In nucleotides, the CDR3 is TGCAGTGCTAGTTCCGGGATATACAATGAGCAGTTCTTC.

V usage is TRBV27 and J usage is TRBJ1-2; D not resolved. The V and J ends lost 8 bases and 4 bases respectively, with 14 bases between them. Germline assignment: CDR1 MNHEY and CDR2 SMNVEV (reference sequence). This CDR3 comprises 13 residues. The CDR3 loop is CASHPAGSYGYTF. CDR3 coding DNA: TGTGCCAGCCACCCGGCGGGCTCCTATGGCTACACCTTC.

This chain connects TRBV3-1 (or the pseudogene TRBV3-2) to TRBJ2-3; 7 bases map to TRBD2. Looked up from germline, CDR1 is LGHDT and CDR2 is YNNKEL (reference sequence). This CDR3 is built from 16 residues. V was pared by 2 bases and J by 5 bases, with 10 bases of the junction left unmatched. The CDR3 here is CASSQHGTIRGDTQYF. The CDR3 nucleotides are TGTGCCAGCAGCCAACACGGGACTATTAGGGGAGATACGCAGTATTTT.

The chain has TRBV13 and TRBJ1-1; TRBD1 matches 11 bases. Germline V gives CDR1 PRHDT, CDR2 FYEKMQ (reference sequence). The CDR3 runs 15 residues. Losses at the gene ends were 5 bases for V and 5 bases for J; bases not matched to a gene: 7. The CDR3 sequence is CASSPTGTGGTEAFF. In nucleotides, the CDR3 is TGTGCCAGCAGCCCCACCGGGACAGGGGGTACTGAAGCTTTCTTT.

This clone was observed a single time. V and J are TRBV12-5 and TRBJ1-2; 8 bases line up with TRBD1. Trimming cost V 3 bases and J 1 base; bases outside gene matches: 1. Looked up from germline, CDR1 is LGHNT and CDR2 is FRNRAP. CDR3 length: 14 residues. This chain's CDR3 is CASGLGQGNYGYTF. CDR3 coding DNA: TGTGCTAGTGGTTTAGGACAGGGTAACTATGGCTACACCTTC.

The chain is built from TRBV7-9 and TRBJ1-3, with 9 bases matching TRBD1. Germline CDR1 and CDR2: SEHNR and FQNEAQ (reference sequence). This CDR3 comprises 14 residues. V lost 6 bases and J lost 3; bases outside the gene matches: 3. This CDR3 reads CASSNRGLGNTIYF. The CDR3, as DNA: TGTGCCAGCAGTAACAGGGGGCTTGGAAACACCATATATTTT.

The chain links TRBV27 to TRBJ2-2; TRBD2 aligns across 11 bases. The germline V gene encodes CDR1 MNHEY and CDR2 SMNVEV (reference sequence). This CDR3 has 16 residues. The V and J ends lost 7 bases and 2 bases, in that order; junction bases with no gene match: 6. The CDR3 DNA reads as TGTGCCAGCACCCCTAGCGGGGGGCATAACACCGGGGAGCTGTTTTTT. It codes for CASTPSGGHNTGELFF.

The chain links TRBV4-1 to TRBJ2-2; maybe TRBD2 (6 bases). This CDR3 region has 16 residues. V was cut by 0 bases and J by 3 bases, with 11 bases left in between. CDR1 MGHRA and CDR2 YSYEKL come from the germline V gene. The CDR3 sequence: CASSQDPSGYTGELFF. The CDR3 nucleotides read TGCGCCAGCAGCCAAGATCCGAGCGGGTACACCGGGGAGCTGTTTTTT.

The chain has TRBV7-5 and TRBJ2-7; whether TRBD1, the table's D call, matches the DNA was not checked. TRBV7-5 is annotated as a pseudogene. CDR3 length: 14 amino acids. This CDR3 is CVRSLVGRGYEQYF. The CDR3 DNA sequence: TGTGTCAGAAGCTTAGTTGGCAGGGGCTACGAGCAGTACTTC.

The V and J genes are TRBV7-9 and TRBJ1-1; D gene ambiguous. In germline, CDR1 is SEHNR, CDR2 FQNEAQ (reference sequence). The V end lost 1 base, the J end lost 0 bases, and 3 bases lay between the germline ends. This CDR3 has 13 residues. The CDR3 sequence is CASSLVVNTEAFF. CDR3 nucleotides: TGTGCCAGCAGCTTAGTGGTGAACACTGAAGCTTTCTTT.

V gene TRBV11-2 combines with J gene TRBJ2-1; the D is unclear. This CDR3 has 12 amino acids. Trimming removed 5 bases from V and 6 bases from J, with 8 bases in between. Germline V gene data show CDR1 as SGHAT and CDR2 as FQNNGV. In DNA, the CDR3 is TGTGCCAGCAGCAGGATGGTCAATGAGCAGTTCTTC. As protein: CASSRMVNEQFF.

This chain joins TRBV28 and TRBJ2-2; a possible D gene is TRBD1 (7 bases). Germline CDR1 MDHEN, CDR2 SYDVKM. Trimming cost V 10 bases and J 5 bases, with 20 bases left between them. There are 15 residues in the CDR3. For the CDR3, the DNA is TGTGCCACCCGGGGGAGACAGGGAAGGACCGGGGAGCTGTTTTTT. Its translation: CATRGRQGRTGELFF.

The chain joins TRBV27 to TRBJ2-5; D might be TRBD2 (6 bases). The V end was cut by 5 bases, the J end by 4 bases, with 11 bases between. The CDR3 has 13 amino acids. Germline V CDR1 and CDR2: MNHEY, SMNVEV (reference sequence). In nucleotides, the CDR3 is TGTGCCAGCAGTCTCGGGAGTCCAGAGACCCAGTACTTC. Translating it yields CASSLGSPETQYF.

The J gene is TRBJ2-7, the V gene TRBV14; no clear D. CDR1 and CDR2 (germline): SGHDN, FVKESK. The CDR3 is 14 residues long. Trimming removed 0 bases at V and 0 bases at J, with 6 bases between. This CDR3 is CASSQDHNSYEQYF. For the CDR3, the DNA is TGTGCCAGCAGCCAAGATCACAACTCCTACGAGCAGTACTTC.

The V gene is TRBV19, the J gene TRBJ2-1; the D call may be TRBD1 or TRBD2 (7 bases each). V lost 10 bases and J lost 5, with 15 bases in between. Germline V gene data show CDR1 as LNHDA and CDR2 as SQIVND (reference sequence). This CDR3 has 13 residues. This chain's CDR3 is CATQGGAHNEQFF. In nucleotides, the CDR3 is TGTGCCACTCAGGGGGGGGCCCACAATGAGCAGTTCTTC.

The rearrangement uses TRBV13 and TRBJ1-2; the D is unclear. This CDR3 has 13 amino acids. Germline CDR1 PRHDT, CDR2 FYEKMQ (reference sequence). V lost 2 bases to trimming and J lost 2 bases, with 6 bases between them. The CDR3 spells CASSLIPNYGYTF. As DNA, the CDR3 is TGTGCCAGCAGCTTAATCCCAAACTATGGCTACACCTTC.

The chain couples TRBV19 to TRBJ1-2, with D perhaps matching TRBD1 (5 bases). The germline gives CDR1 LNHDA, CDR2 SQIVND (reference sequence). The CDR3 has 16 residues. V gave up 1 base and J gave up 6 bases, with 18 bases separating them. The CDR3 coding sequence is TGTGCCAGTAGTATAGCCCGGGGACTCGCCCCAAATGGCTACACCTTC. Its protein is CASSIARGLAPNGYTF.